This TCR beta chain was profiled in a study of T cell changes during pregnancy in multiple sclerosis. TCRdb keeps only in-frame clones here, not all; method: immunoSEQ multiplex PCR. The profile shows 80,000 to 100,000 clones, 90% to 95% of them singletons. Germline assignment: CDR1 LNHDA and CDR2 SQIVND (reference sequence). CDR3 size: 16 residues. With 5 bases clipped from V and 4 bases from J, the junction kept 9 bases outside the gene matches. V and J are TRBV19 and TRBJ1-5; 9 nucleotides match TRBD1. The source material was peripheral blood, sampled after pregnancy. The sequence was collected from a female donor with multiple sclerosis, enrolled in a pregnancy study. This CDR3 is CASSPEQGARNQPQHF. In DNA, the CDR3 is TGTGCCAGTAGTCCCGAACAGGGGGCTCGGAATCAGCCCCAGCATTTT.